This passage covers 4 T cell receptor beta chains from one sample sequenced in a study. MiXCR was run by TCRdb on the RT-PCR reads, yielding one entry per CDR3 protein. The sample yields about 700,000 distinct CDR3 sequences, approximately 15% seen once. Material: memory CD4+ T cells from blood. These receptor sequences come from a female donor in good health, serving as a healthy control.

There are a few counts of this clonotype. The rearrangement joins TRBV30 to TRBJ2-1, with D perhaps matching TRBD1 or TRBD2 (5 bases each). With 3 bases removed from V and 5 bases from J, the gap between germline ends came to 14 bases. CDR1 and CDR2 (germline): GTSNPN, SVGIG (reference sequence). This CDR3 has 14 residues. Written as DNA, the CDR3 is TGTGCCTGGAGGGGACGGGCGATTAACAATGAGCAGTTCTTC. Translating it yields CAWRGRAINNEQFF.

This clonotype was picked up many times. The chain recombines TRBV29-1 with TRBJ2-3; D is possibly TRBD1 (6 bases). Germline assignment: CDR1 SQVTM and CDR2 ANQGSEA. With 6 bases removed from V and 2 bases from J, the gap between germline ends came to 15 bases. CDR3 length: 14 amino acids. CDR3 in DNA: TGCAGCGTCCGCGGACAGACGATCACAGATACGCAGTATTTT. Translated, it gives CSVRGQTITDTQYF.

V gene TRBV28 combines with J gene TRBJ1-5; no clear D. The CDR3 sequence is 16 residues long. Germline CDR1 and CDR2: MDHEN and SYDVKM. The germline V and J ends were trimmed by 2 bases and 0 bases, with 11 bases remaining between them. The DNA for the CDR3 is TGTGCCAGCAGTTTAGACCAACCTACTAGCAATCAGCCCCAGCATTTT. As protein: CASSLDQPTSNQPQHF.

The table lists this clonotype with a few counts. The rearrangement uses TRBV5-5 and TRBJ1-5, with TRBD1 matching 7 bases. After removal of 6 bases from V and 7 bases from J, the junction contained 16 bases not matched to a gene. This CDR3 region has 16 residues. Germline loops: CDR1 SGHKS, CDR2 YYEKEE (reference sequence). Here the CDR3 reads CASTLRGDRVMQPQHF. The CDR3 DNA is TGTGCCAGCACCTTAAGAGGAGACAGGGTCATGCAGCCCCAGCATTTT.